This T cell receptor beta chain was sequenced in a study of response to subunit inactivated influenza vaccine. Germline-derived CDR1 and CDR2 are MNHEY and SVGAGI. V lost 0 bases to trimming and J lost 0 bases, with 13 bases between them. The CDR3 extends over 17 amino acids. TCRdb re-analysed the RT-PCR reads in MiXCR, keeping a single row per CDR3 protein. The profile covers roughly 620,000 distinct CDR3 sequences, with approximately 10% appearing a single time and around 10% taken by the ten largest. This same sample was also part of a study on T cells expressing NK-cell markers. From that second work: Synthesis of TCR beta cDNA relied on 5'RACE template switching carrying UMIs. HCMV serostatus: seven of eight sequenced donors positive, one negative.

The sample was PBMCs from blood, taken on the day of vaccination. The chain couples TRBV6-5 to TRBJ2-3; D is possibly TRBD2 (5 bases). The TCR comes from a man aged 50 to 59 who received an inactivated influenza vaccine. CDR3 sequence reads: CASSYSRVPASTDTQYF. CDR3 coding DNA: TGTGCCAGCAGTTACTCGAGGGTCCCGGCAAGCACAGATACGCAGTATTTT.